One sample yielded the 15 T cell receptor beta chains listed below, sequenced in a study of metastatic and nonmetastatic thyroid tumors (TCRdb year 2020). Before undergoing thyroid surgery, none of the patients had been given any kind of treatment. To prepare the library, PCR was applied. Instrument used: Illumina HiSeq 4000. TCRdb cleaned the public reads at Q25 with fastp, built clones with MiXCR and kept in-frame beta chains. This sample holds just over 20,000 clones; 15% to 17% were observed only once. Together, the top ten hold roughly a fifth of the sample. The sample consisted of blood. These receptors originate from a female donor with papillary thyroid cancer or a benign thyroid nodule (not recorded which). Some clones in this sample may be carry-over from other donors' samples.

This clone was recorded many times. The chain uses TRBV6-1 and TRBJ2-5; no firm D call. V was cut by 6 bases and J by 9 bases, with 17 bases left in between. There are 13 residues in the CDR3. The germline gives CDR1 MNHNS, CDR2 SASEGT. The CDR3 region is CASSRGPGRAQYF. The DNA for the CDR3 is TGTGCCAGCAGCCGAGGACCCGGTAGGGCCCAGTACTTC.

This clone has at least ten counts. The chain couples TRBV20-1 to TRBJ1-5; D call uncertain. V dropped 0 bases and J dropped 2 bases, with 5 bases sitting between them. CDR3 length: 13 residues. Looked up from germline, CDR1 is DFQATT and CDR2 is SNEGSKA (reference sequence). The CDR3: CSARDPGNQPQHF. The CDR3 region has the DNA TGCAGTGCTAGAGATCCGGGCAATCAGCCCCAGCATTTT.

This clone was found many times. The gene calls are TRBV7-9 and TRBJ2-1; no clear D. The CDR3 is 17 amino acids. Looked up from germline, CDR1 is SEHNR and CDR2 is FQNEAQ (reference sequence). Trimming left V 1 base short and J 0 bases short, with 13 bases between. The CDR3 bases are TGTGCCAGCAGCTTAGGCGGTGCCTTGAGCTCCTACAATGAGCAGTTCTTC. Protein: CASSLGGALSSYNEQFF.

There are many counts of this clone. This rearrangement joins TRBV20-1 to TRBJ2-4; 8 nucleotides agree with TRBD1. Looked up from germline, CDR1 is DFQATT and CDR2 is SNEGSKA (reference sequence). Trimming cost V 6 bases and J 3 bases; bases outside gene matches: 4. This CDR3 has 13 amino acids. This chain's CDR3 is CSADRENKNIQYF. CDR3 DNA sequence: TGCAGTGCGGACAGGGAAAACAAAAACATTCAGTACTTC.

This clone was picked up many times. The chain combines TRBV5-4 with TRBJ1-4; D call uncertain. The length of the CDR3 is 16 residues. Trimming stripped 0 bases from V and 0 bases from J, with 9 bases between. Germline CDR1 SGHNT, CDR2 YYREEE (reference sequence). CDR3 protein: CASSLESAATNEKLFF. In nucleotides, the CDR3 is TGTGCCAGCAGCTTGGAGTCCGCGGCAACTAATGAAAAACTGTTTTTT. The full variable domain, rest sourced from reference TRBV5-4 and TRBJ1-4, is ETGVTQSPTHLIKTRGQQVTLRCSSQSGHNTVSWYQQALGQGPQFIFQYYREEENGRGNFPPRFSGLQFPNYSSELNVNALELDDSALYLCASSLESAATNEKLFFGSGTQLSVL.

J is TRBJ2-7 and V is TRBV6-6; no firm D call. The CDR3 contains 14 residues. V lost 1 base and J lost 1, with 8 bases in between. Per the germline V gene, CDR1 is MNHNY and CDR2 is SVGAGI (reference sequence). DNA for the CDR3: TGTGCCAGCAGTTACTTGAGGTCGTCCTACGAGCAGTACTTC. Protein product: CASSYLRSSYEQYF.

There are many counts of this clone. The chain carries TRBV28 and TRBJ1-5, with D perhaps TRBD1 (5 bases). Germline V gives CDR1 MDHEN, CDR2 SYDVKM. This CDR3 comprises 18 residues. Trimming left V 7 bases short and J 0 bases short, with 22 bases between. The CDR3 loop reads CASTAAGGARYSNQPQHF. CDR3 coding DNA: TGTGCCAGCACCGCAGCCGGCGGGGCAAGATATAGCAATCAGCCCCAGCATTTT.

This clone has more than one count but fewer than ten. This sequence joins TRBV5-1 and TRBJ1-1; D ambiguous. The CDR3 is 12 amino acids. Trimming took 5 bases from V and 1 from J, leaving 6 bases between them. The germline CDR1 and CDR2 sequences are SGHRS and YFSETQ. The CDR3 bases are TGCGCCAGCAGATACGAGAACACTGAAGCTTTCTTT. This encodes CASRYENTEAFF.

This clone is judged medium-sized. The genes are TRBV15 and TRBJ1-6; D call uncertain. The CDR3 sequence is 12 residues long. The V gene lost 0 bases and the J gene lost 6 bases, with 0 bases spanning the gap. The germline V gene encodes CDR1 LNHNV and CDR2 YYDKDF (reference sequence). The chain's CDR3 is CATSRDNSPLHF. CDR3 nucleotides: TGTGCCACCAGCAGAGATAATTCACCCCTCCACTTT.

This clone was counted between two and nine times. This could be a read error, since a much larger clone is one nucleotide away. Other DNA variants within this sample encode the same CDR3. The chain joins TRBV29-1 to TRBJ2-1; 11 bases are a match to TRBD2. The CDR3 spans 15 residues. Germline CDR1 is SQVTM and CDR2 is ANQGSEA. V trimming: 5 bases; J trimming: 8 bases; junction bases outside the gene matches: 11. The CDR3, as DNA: TGCAGCGTTCCGGTAGCGGGGGGGCTCTTAGATGAGCAGTTCTTC. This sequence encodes CSVPVAGGLLDEQFF.

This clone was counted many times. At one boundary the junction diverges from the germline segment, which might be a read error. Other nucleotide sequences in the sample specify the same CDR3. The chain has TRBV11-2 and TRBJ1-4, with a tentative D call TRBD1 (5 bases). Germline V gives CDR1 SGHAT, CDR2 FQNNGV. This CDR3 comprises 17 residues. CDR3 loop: CASSHPEKGRVGEKLFF. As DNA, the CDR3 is TGTGCCAGCAGTCACCCGGAGAAGGGCAGGGTTGGTGAAAAGCTGTTTTTT.

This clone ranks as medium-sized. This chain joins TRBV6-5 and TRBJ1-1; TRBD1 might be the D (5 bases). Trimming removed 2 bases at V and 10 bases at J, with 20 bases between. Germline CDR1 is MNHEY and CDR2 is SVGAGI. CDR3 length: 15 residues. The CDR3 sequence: CASSYGVLGPGTAFF. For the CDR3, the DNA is TGTGCCAGCAGTTACGGAGTTTTGGGGCCCGGCACAGCTTTCTTT.

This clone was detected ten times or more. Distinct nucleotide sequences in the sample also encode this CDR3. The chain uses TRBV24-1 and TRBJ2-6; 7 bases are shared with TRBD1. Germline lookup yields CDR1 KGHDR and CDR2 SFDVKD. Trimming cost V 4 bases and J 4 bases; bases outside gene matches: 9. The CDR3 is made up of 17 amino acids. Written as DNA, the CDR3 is TGTGCCACCAGTGAGGGGGACAGAGCCCCCGGGGCCAACGTCCTGACTTTC. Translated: CATSEGDRAPGANVLTF.

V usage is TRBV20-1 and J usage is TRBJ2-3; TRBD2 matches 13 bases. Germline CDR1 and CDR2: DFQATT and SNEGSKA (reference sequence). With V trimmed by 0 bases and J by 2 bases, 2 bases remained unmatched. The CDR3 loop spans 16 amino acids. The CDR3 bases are TGCAGTGCTAGAGACGGGACTAGCGGGGCCACAGATACGCAGTATTTT. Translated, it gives CSARDGTSGATDTQYF.

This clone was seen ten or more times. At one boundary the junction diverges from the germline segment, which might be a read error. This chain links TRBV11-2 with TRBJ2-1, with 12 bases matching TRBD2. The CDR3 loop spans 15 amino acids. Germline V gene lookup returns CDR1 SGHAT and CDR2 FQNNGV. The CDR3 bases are TGTGCCAGCGGCTTAGAGGCTAGCGGGAGGGCCAAGCAGTTCTTC. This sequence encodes CASGLEASGRAKQFF.